The clone carrying this T cell receptor beta chain came up a few times. Its antigen is not known. Trimming took 1 base from V and 3 from J, leaving 6 bases between them. Looked up from germline, CDR1 is SGHTA and CDR2 is FQGTGA. This CDR3 comprises 14 residues. These data are taken from a study of post-analysis software for immune sequencing data. Study-level results: Five TRBV segments were significantly more frequent in patients than in controls. TRBV5-6, TRBV5-1 and TRBV20-1 were among these segments. For normalized Chao1 diversity, multiple sclerosis patients scored significantly lower than controls did. Under the F measure, samples that were prepared in one batch clustered strongly together.

Included in the TCR beta cDNA libraries were unique molecular identifiers. A population of about 0.95 to 10 million T cells gave rise to roughly 0.5 million cDNA molecules. MiXCR, run by TCRdb on the PCR reads, gives a single entry per CDR3 protein. This table holds roughly 540,000 distinct CDR3 sequences, approximately 34% found once. The origin of this receptor is a girl aged 2-17 years with multiple sclerosis. This chain joins TRBV7-3 and TRBJ2-2, with D unresolved. The material sequenced was blood. DNA of the CDR3: TGTGCCAGCAGCTTAAACTCACACACCGGGGAGCTGTTTTTT. Protein sequence: CASSLNSHTGELFF.